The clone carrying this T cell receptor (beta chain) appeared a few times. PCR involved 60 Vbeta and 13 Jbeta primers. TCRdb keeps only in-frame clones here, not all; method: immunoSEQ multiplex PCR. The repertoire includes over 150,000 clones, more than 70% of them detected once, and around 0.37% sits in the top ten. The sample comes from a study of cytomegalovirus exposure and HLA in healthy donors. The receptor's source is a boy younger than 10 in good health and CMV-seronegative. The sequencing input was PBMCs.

The CDR3 here is CASSLHREETQYF. DNA of the CDR3: TGTGCCAGCAGTTTACACAGGGAGGAGACCCAGTACTTC. This chain connects TRBV28 to TRBJ2-5; TRBD1 is a possible D gene (6 bases). CDR1 MDHEN and CDR2 SYDVKM come from the germline V gene. V was shortened by 2 bases and J by 5 bases, with 9 bases between the two germline ends. The CDR3 contains 13 residues.